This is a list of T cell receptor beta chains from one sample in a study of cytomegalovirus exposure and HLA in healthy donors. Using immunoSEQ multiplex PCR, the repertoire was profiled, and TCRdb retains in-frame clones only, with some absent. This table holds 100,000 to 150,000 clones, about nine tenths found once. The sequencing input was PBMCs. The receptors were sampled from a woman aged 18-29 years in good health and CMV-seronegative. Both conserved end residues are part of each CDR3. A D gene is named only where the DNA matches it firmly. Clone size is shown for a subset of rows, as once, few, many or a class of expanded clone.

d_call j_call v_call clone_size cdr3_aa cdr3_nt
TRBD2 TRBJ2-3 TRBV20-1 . CSSGGADTQYF TGCAGTTCGGGAGGGGCAGATACGCAGTATTTT
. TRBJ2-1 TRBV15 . CATSRGTRGEQFF TGTGCCACCAGCAGAGGGACCCGGGGTGAGCAGTTCTTC
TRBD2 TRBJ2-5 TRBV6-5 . CASSPMSGSGETQYF TGTGCCAGCAGCCCCATGAGCGGGAGCGGAGAGACCCAGTACTTC
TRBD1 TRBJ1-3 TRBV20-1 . CSAGQGSTIYF TGCAGTGCTGGACAGGGGTCAACCATATATTTT
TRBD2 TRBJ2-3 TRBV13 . CASSLWTSGNTDTQYF TGTGCCAGCAGCTTGTGGACTAGCGGAAACACAGATACGCAGTATTTT
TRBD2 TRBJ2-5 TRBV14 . CASSQGTSGRIETQYF TGTGCCAGCAGTCAAGGAACTAGCGGGAGAATAGAGACCCAGTACTTC
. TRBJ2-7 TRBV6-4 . CASSRGVCPGLAPPEQYF TGTGCCAGCAGTCGAGGGGTGTGTCCGGGACTGGCCCCCCCCGAGCAGTACTTC
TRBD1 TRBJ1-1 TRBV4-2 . CASSQFPGTGEAFF TGTGCCAGCAGCCAATTCCCCGGGACAGGCGAAGCTTTCTTT
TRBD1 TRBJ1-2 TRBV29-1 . CSVEGTGESYTF TGCAGCGTTGAAGGGACAGGGGAGAGCTACACCTTC
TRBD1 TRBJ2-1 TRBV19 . CASSGDRGNEQFF TGTGCCAGTAGTGGGGACAGGGGCAATGAGCAGTTCTTC
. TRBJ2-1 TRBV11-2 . CASSLYPHAGHSYNEQFF TGTGCCAGCAGCTTATACCCCCATGCGGGTCACTCCTACAATGAGCAGTTCTTC
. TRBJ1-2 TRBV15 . CATSRDPQVGYTF TGTGCCACCAGCAGAGATCCCCAGGTTGGCTACACCTTC
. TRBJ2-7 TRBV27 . CASSLAGATYEQYF TGTGCCAGCAGTTTAGCGGGGGCGACCTACGAGCAGTACTTC
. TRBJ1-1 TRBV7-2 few CASSLLGLRNTEAFF TGTGCCAGCAGCTTACTGGGACTTAGGAACACTGAAGCTTTCTTT
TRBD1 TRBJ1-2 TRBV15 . CATSRGRDSGYTF TGTGCCACCAGCAGAGGGCGGGACAGTGGCTACACCTTC
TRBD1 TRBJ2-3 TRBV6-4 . CASSAGQGSDTQYF TGTGCCAGCAGTGCAGGACAGGGGTCAGATACGCAGTATTTT
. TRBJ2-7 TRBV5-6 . CASSLGDRWPYEQYF TGTGCCAGCAGCTTGGGTGACAGGTGGCCCTACGAGCAGTACTTC
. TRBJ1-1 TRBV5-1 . CASSLEQGEAFF TGCGCCAGCAGCTTGGAGCAGGGTGAAGCTTTCTTT
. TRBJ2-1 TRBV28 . CASGAPEVYNEQFF TGTGCCAGCGGGGCCCCTGAGGTCTACAATGAGCAGTTCTTC
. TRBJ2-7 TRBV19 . CASSIAGGSSYEQYF TGTGCCAGTAGTATTGCCGGTGGGAGCTCCTACGAGCAGTACTTC
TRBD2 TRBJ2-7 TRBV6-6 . CASSYTSGSYEQYF TGTGCCAGCAGTTACACTAGCGGGAGCTACGAGCAGTACTTC
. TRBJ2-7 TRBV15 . CATSTHHRVGINNEQHF TGTGCCACCAGCACACATCACCGGGTCGGAATAAACAACGAGCAGCACTTC
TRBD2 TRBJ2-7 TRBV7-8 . CASSFRRGIGYEQYF TGTGCCAGCAGCTTTCGGCGGGGGATTGGATACGAGCAGTACTTC
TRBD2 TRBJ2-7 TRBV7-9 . CASSPLPGLAEYEQYF TGTGCCAGCAGCCCACTTCCGGGACTAGCGGAATACGAGCAGTACTTC
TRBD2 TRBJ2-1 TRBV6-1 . CASSEDTSGRYDEQFF TGTGCCAGCAGTGAAGATACTAGCGGGAGGTATGATGAGCAGTTCTTC
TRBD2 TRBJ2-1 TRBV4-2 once CASSGASGSSYNEQFF TGTGCCAGCAGCGGGGCTAGCGGTAGTTCCTACAATGAGCAGTTCTTC
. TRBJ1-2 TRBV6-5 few CASSTGGGYTF TGTGCCAGCAGTACAGGTGGCGGCTACACCTTC
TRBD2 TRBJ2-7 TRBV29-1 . CSTQLAGVREQYF TGCAGCACACAACTAGCGGGAGTAAGGGAGCAGTACTTC
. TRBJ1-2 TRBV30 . CAWSRLGGPNYGYTF TGTGCCTGGAGTCGGTTGGGGGGGCCTAACTATGGCTACACCTTC
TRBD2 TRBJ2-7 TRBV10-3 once CPTVPGLAVPPRYEQYF TGTCCCACGGTTCCGGGACTAGCCGTTCCACCCCGCTACGAGCAGTACTTC
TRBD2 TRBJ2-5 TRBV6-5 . CASRTLAGEETQYF TGTGCCAGCAGAACACTAGCGGGAGAAGAGACCCAGTACTTC
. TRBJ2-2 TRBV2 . CASSGGLGTGELFF TGTGCCAGCTCAGGGGGACTGGGCACCGGGGAGCTGTTTTTT
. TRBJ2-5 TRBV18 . CASSPGSGSRETQYF TGTGCCAGCTCGCCAGGTAGCGGTTCTCGGGAGACCCAGTACTTC
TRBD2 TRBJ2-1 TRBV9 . CASSAGPGLAPNEQFF TGTGCCAGCAGCGCAGGGCCGGGACTAGCACCGAATGAGCAGTTCTTC
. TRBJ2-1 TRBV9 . CASSVGGSTRGYNEQFF TGTGCCAGCAGCGTAGGAGGGTCTACCAGAGGGTACAATGAGCAGTTCTTC
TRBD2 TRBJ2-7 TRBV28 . CASSLLAGYSYEQYF TGTGCCAGCAGTTTGTTAGCGGGATACTCCTACGAGCAGTACTTC
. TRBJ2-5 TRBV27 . CASSRTGNRAVGGRLLTQYF TGTGCCAGCAGTCGCACCGGGAATCGGGCGGTGGGGGGGCGCTTGTTGACCCAGTACTTC
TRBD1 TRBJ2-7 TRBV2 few CASTDRTTYEQYF TGTGCCAGCACGGACAGGACGACCTACGAGCAGTACTTC
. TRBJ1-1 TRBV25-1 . CASSEEGQNTEAFF TGTGCCAGCAGTGAAGAAGGACAGAACACTGAAGCTTTCTTT
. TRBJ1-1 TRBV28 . CASSFPGDTGSTEAFF TGTGCCAGCAGTTTCCCTGGGGATACAGGGTCAACTGAAGCTTTCTTT
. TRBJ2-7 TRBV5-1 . CASSLAREVYEQYF TGCGCCAGCAGCTTGGCCAGGGAGGTGTACGAGCAGTACTTC
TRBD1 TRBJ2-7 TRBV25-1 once CASSGYSGGGYEQYF TGTGCCAGCAGTGGGTATTCAGGGGGCGGGTACGAGCAGTACTTC
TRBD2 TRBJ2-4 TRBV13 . CASSLEGLAGGAAKNIQYF TGTGCCAGCAGCTTAGAAGGACTAGCGGGAGGCGCAGCCAAAAACATTCAGTACTTC
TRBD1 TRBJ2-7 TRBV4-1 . CASSQGTAKSYEQYF TGCGCCAGCAGCCAGGGGACAGCCAAATCCTACGAGCAGTACTTC
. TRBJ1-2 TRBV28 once CASSPPAGGYNYGYTF TGTGCCAGCAGTCCCCCGGCGGGGGGGTACAACTATGGCTACACCTTC